Listed below are T cell receptor beta chains from one sample, sequenced in a study of blood T cell repertoires in COVID-19. This table comes from immunoSEQ multiplex PCR, and its TCRdb copy is limited to in-frame clones, with some not included. The data show about 250,000 clones, more than 75% seen once. Sequencing was done on a sample of peripheral blood. The receptors originated from a woman aged 60-75 years who had recovered from COVID-19. The CDR3 runs from the conserved cysteine through the conserved F or W. Each record gives: D gene, CDR3 length, J gene, clone size, V gene, CDR3 DNA, CDR3 protein. A D gene is named only where the DNA matches it firmly. Expanded clones get a size class; other rows say once, few or many, or leave the size out.

D: TRBD1
length: 14
J: TRBJ1-2
size: .
V: TRBV6-6
DNA: TGTGCCAGCAGTTACGGGACAGCTGGACGCGGCTACACCTTC
CDR3: CASSYGTAGRGYTF

D: .
length: 14
J: TRBJ2-5
size: .
V: TRBV5-1
DNA: TGCGCCAGCAGCTCAAGGGGCTCATCAGAGACCCAGTACTTC
CDR3: CASSSRGSSETQYF

D: TRBD1
length: 14
J: TRBJ1-1
size: .
V: TRBV5-1
DNA: TGCGCCAGCAGCTTGGCCAGGGGGGCCACTGAAGCTTTCTTT
CDR3: CASSLARGATEAFF

D: .
length: 11
J: TRBJ2-3
size: .
V: TRBV19
DNA: TGTGCCAGCTCTAACACAGATACGCAGTATTTT
CDR3: CASSNTDTQYF

D: TRBD2
length: 14
J: TRBJ2-1
size: .
V: TRBV7-9
DNA: TGTGCCAGCAGACCGGGAGGGAAACACAATGAGCAGTTCTTC
CDR3: CASRPGGKHNEQFF

D: TRBD2
length: 11
J: TRBJ2-5
size: .
V: TRBV11-3
DNA: TGTGCCAACGGCGGGAGGGAGACCCAGTACTTC
CDR3: CANGGRETQYF

D: TRBD1
length: 14
J: TRBJ1-6
size: .
V: TRBV14
DNA: TGTGCCAGCCGTGACAGGGGATATAATTCACCCCTCCACTTT
CDR3: CASRDRGYNSPLHF

D: TRBD2
length: 16
J: TRBJ2-3
size: .
V: TRBV5-4
DNA: TGTGCCAGCAGCTCGCACGGGGGGGCCGAAACAGATACGCAGTATTTT
CDR3: CASSSHGGAETDTQYF

D: .
length: 17
J: TRBJ1-6
size: .
V: TRBV6-2/TRBV6-3
DNA: TGTGCCAGCAGCCTCAGACAGGTTGGATCCTATAATTCACCCCTCCACTTT
CDR3: CASSLRQVGSYNSPLHF

D: TRBD1
length: 15
J: TRBJ1-5
size: .
V: TRBV15
DNA: TGTGCCACCAGCAGAGAGGACAGGGATGGTCAGCCCCAGCATTTT
CDR3: CATSREDRDGQPQHF

D: TRBD1
length: 13
J: TRBJ1-2
size: .
V: TRBV28
DNA: TGTGCCAGCAGTCCACAGGGGAACTATGGCTACACCTTC
CDR3: CASSPQGNYGYTF

D: .
length: 15
J: TRBJ2-5
size: .
V: TRBV3-1/TRBV3-2
DNA: TGTGCCAGCAGCCAAGATCTTTGGTCTCGGGAGACCCAGTACTTC
CDR3: CASSQDLWSRETQYF

D: .
length: 17
J: TRBJ2-5
size: .
V: TRBV3-1/TRBV3-2
DNA: TGTGCCAGCAGCCAAGGAAGGATTCGGACAGACCAAGAGACCCAGTACTTC
CDR3: CASSQGRIRTDQETQYF

D: .
length: 14
J: TRBJ2-2
size: .
V: TRBV7-2
DNA: TGTGCCAGCAGCTTTTCGCCGGACACCGGGGAGCTGTTTTTT
CDR3: CASSFSPDTGELFF

D: .
length: 15
J: TRBJ1-1
size: once
V: TRBV3-1/TRBV3-2
DNA: TGTGCCAGCAGCCAAGATCTGGCAGGGGAGGGTGAAGCTTTCTTT
CDR3: CASSQDLAGEGEAFF

D: TRBD2
length: 16
J: TRBJ2-7
size: .
V: TRBV6-2/TRBV6-3
DNA: TGTGCCAGCAGTCAAGCTAGCGGGGGGGCTTCCTACGAGCAGTACTTC
CDR3: CASSQASGGASYEQYF

D: TRBD1
length: 15
J: TRBJ2-2
size: many
V: TRBV5-4
DNA: TGTGCCAGCAGCTGGGACAGGGGGAACACCGGGGAGCTGTTTTTT
CDR3: CASSWDRGNTGELFF

D: TRBD1
length: 13
J: TRBJ1-2
size: few
V: TRBV7-2
DNA: TGTGCCAGCAGATCGAGGACAGGGTATGGCTACACCTTC
CDR3: CASRSRTGYGYTF

D: .
length: 13
J: TRBJ1-2
size: .
V: TRBV14
DNA: TGTGCCAGCAGCCAAGGACAGAACTATGGCTACACCTTC
CDR3: CASSQGQNYGYTF

D: .
length: 13
J: TRBJ2-2
size: once
V: TRBV19
DNA: TGTGCCAGTAAGGGAGATTCTACCGGGGAGCTGTTTTTT
CDR3: CASKGDSTGELFF

D: .
length: 12
J: TRBJ1-2
size: .
V: TRBV5-6
DNA: TGTGCCAGCAGCTTGCAGGGGCATGGCTACACCTTC
CDR3: CASSLQGHGYTF

D: .
length: 14
J: TRBJ1-2
size: .
V: TRBV6-2/TRBV6-3
DNA: TGTGCCAGCAGTTACGTAAGCAGGGATACGGGCTACACCTTC
CDR3: CASSYVSRDTGYTF

D: .
length: 13
J: TRBJ2-7
size: .
V: TRBV7-9
DNA: TGTGCCAGCAGCGCTAGCAGCTCCTACGAGCAGTACTTC
CDR3: CASSASSSYEQYF

D: TRBD2
length: 16
J: TRBJ2-2
size: .
V: TRBV5-4
DNA: TGTGCCAGCAGCTTGATTAGCGGGGGGCCCACCGGGGAGCTGTTTTTT
CDR3: CASSLISGGPTGELFF

D: TRBD2
length: 19
J: TRBJ2-2
size: .
V: TRBV3-1/TRBV3-2
DNA: TGTGCCAGCAGCCAACATACGGGACTAGCGGGGGTAGGCACCGGGGAGCTGTTTTTT
CDR3: CASSQHTGLAGVGTGELFF

D: TRBD1
length: 16
J: TRBJ1-4
size: few
V: TRBV4-2
DNA: TGTGCCAGCAGCCTCCCCCGGGAGGGGACAGACGAAAAACTGTTTTTT
CDR3: CASSLPREGTDEKLFF

D: TRBD1
length: 15
J: TRBJ1-4
size: .
V: TRBV6-5
DNA: TGTGCCAGCAGTTACGGGACAGGGGGCTGGGAAAAACTGTTTTTT
CDR3: CASSYGTGGWEKLFF

D: TRBD1
length: 11
J: TRBJ1-5
size: .
V: TRBV6-5
DNA: TGTGCCAGCAGTAGAGGACAGGGGGTGCATTTT
CDR3: CASSRGQGVHF

D: .
length: 10
J: TRBJ1-3
size: .
V: TRBV6-6
DNA: TGTGCCAGCAGTCAAACCTCCCTAAATTTT
CDR3: CASSQTSLNF